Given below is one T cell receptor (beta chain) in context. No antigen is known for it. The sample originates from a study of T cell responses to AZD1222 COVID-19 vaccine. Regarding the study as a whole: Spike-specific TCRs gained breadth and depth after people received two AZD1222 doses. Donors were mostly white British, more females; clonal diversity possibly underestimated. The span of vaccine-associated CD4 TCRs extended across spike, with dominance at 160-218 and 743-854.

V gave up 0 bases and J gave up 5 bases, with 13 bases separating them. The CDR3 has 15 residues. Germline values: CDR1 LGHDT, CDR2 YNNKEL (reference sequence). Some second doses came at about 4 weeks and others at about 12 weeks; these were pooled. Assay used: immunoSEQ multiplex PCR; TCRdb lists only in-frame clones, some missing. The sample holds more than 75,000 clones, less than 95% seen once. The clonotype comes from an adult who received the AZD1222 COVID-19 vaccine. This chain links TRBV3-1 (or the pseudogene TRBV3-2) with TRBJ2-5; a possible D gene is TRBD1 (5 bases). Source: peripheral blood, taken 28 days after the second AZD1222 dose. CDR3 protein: CASSQEGRVVETQYF. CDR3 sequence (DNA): TGTGCCAGCAGCCAAGAAGGCAGGGTAGTTGAGACCCAGTACTTC.